This T cell receptor beta chain was profiled in a study of CD8 T cells in ankylosing spondylitis. The V gene's germline CDR1 is MNHEY and CDR2 SVGEGT. Trimming removed 6 bases at V and 6 bases at J, with 12 bases between. The CDR3 spans 13 residues. Study-wide results and caveats: A motif of seven or eight highly homologous TCR beta variants was seen as apparently characteristic of ankylosing spondylitis blood.

TCRdb re-called the 5' RACE reads through MiXCR, storing one row per CDR3 protein. The profile shows about 800,000 distinct CDR3 sequences, about 10% of them singletons. Concerning this clonotype: Its antigen is currently unknown.

The sequenced sample was blood, either unsorted or a sorted T cell fraction (not recorded which). V usage is TRBV6-2 or TRBV6-3 and J usage is TRBJ2-1, with D maybe TRBD2 (6 bases). This TCR derives from a male donor with ankylosing spondylitis. The CDR3 DNA is TGTGCCAGCAGCAGACTAGGGATCAATGAGCAGTTCTTC. It is translated as CASSRLGINEQFF.